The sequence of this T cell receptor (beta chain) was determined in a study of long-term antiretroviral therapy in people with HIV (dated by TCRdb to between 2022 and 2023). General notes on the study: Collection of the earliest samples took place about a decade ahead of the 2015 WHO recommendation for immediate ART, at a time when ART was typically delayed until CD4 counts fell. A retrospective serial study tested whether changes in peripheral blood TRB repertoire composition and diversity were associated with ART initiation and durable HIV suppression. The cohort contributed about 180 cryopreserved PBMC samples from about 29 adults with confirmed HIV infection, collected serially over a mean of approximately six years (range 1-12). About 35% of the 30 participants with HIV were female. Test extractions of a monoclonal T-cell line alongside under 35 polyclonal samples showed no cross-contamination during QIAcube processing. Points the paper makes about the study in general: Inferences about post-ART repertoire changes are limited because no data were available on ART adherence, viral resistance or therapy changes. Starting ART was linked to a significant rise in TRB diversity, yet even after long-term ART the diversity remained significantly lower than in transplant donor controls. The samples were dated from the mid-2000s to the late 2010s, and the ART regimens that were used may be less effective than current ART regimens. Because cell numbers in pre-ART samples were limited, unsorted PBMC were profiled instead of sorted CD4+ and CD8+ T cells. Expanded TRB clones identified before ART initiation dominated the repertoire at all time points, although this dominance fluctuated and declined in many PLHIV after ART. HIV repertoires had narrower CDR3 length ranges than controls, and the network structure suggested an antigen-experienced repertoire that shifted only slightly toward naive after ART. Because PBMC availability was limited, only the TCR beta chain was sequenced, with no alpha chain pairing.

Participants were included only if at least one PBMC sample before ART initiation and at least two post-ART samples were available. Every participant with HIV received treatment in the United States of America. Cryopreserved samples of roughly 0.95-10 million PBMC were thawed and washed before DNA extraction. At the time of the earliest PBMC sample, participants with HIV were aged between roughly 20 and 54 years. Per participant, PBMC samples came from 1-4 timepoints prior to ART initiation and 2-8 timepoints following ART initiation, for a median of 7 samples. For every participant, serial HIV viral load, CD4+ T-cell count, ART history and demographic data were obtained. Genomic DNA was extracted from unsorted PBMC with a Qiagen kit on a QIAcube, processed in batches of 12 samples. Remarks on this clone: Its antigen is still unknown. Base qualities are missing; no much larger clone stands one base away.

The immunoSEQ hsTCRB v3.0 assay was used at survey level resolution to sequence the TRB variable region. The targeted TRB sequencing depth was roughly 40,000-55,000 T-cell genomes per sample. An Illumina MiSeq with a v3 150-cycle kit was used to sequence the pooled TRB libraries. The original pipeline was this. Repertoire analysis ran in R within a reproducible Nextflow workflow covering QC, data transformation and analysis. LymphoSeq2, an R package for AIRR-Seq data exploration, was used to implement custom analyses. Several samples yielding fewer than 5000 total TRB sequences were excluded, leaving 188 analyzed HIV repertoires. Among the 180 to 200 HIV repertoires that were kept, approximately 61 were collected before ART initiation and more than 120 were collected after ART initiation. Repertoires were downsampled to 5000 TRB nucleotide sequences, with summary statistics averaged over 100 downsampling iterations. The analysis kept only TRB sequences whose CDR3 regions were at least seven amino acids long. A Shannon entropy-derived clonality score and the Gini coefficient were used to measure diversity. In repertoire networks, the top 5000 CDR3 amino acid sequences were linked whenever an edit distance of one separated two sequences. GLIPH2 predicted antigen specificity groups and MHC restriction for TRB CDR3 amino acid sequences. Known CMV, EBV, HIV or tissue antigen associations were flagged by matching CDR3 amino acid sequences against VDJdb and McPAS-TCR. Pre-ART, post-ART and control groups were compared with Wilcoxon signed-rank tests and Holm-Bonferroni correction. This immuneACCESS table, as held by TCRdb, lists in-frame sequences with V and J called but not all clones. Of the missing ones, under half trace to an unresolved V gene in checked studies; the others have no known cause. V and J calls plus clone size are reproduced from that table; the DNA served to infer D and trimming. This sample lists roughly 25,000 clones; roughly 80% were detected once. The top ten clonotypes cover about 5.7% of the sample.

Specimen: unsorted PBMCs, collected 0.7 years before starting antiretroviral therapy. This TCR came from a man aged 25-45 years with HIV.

In nucleotide form, the sequence is TGCGCCAGCAGCCAAGATAGTCCCTGGCGCAATGAGCAGTTCTTC. This codes for CASSQDSPWRNEQFF. The chain couples TRBV4-1 to TRBJ2-1, with an unclear D gene assignment. From the cysteine up to the phenylalanine, the CDR3 has a length of 15 residues. Only CDR3 DNA remains: 45 bases, in frame from the first base. At the junction V is shortened by 0 bases and J by 6 bases, with 12 bases in between. Via the germline V gene, CDR1 is MGHRA and CDR2 YSYEKL.